The rows below give T cell receptor beta chains drawn from one sample of a study of blood T cell repertoires in COVID-19. Data came from immunoSEQ multiplex PCR; TCRdb stores just in-frame clones and leaves some out. Seen here are about 130,000 clones, roughly 79% observed once, and the top ten hold around 20%. Sequencing input: peripheral blood. These receptors all come from a man older than 75 with acute or convalescent COVID-19. The CDR3 runs from the conserved cysteine through the conserved F or W. Fields, in order: J gene, V gene, CDR3 protein.

j_gene: TRBJ2-3
v_gene: TRBV11-2
CDR3aa: CASSFSGGADTQYF

j_gene: TRBJ1-6
v_gene: TRBV6-4
CDR3aa: CASGKGAPNPYNSPLHF

j_gene: TRBJ1-2
v_gene: TRBV5-1
CDR3aa: CAIHRDRMSYTF

j_gene: TRBJ2-5
v_gene: TRBV2
CDR3aa: CAANPDSQETQYF

j_gene: TRBJ1-1
v_gene: TRBV6-5
CDR3aa: CASSYSPSTGTEAFF

j_gene: TRBJ1-1
v_gene: TRBV9
CDR3aa: CASSVFQEMNTEAFF

j_gene: TRBJ2-3
v_gene: TRBV18
CDR3aa: CASSPPTGSWDTQYF

j_gene: TRBJ2-7
v_gene: TRBV27
CDR3aa: CASSFLAGGALSYEQYF

j_gene: TRBJ2-2
v_gene: TRBV7-4
CDR3aa: CASRSGTAEHRGAVF

j_gene: TRBJ2-3
v_gene: TRBV5-1
CDR3aa: CASANLGVTDTQYF